The rows below give T cell receptor beta chains drawn from one sample of a study of blood T cell repertoires in COVID-19. The method was immunoSEQ multiplex PCR; TCRdb's version includes in-frame clones alone and lacks a portion of them. Of approximately 20,000 clones in the sample, approximately 86% are singletons; the top ten hold less than 20%. Sequencing used peripheral blood. The receptors were sampled from a man between 65 and 85 years old with acute or convalescent COVID-19. Each CDR3 is given with its conserved first and last residue. D genes are given only for firm matches. Clone size, where shown, is once, few, many, or a class for clones that have expanded.

j_call | d_call | v_call | clone_size | cdr3_nt | cdr3_aa
TRBJ1-2 | - | TRBV6-5 | once | TGTGCCAGCAGTTACGCAGGGGCGGGCGGCTACACCTTC | CASSYAGAGGYTF
TRBJ2-2 | TRBD2 | TRBV18 | - | TGTGCCAGCTCACCGGGAAGCGGGAGCACCGGGGAGCTGTTTTTT | CASSPGSGSTGELFF
TRBJ2-2 | - | TRBV9 | - | TGTGCCGGGAGTAGGGACACCGGGGAGCTGTTTTTT | CAGSRDTGELFF
TRBJ1-2 | - | TRBV6-5 | once | TGTGCCAGCAGTTACTCGGCAGACTATGGCTACACCTTC | CASSYSADYGYTF
TRBJ2-1 | - | TRBV4-1 | - | TGCGCCAGCAGCCCTTCCAGGGCCAATGAGCAGTTCTTC | CASSPSRANEQFF
TRBJ2-7 | TRBD1 | TRBV4-3 | few | TGCGCCAGCAGCCAGCTCCGACAGGGGGTCTATGCGGAGCAGTACTTC | CASSQLRQGVYAEQYF
TRBJ1-1 | - | TRBV7-8 | - | TGTGCCAGCAGCTTACTGAGCTGGACTTTCCTGGCTGAAGCTTTCTTT | CASSLLSWTFLAEAFF
TRBJ2-1 | TRBD1 | TRBV11-3 | - | TGTGCCAGCAGCTTAGGGGGGGACAGGGGCTCCTACAATGAGCAGTTCTTC | CASSLGGDRGSYNEQFF
TRBJ2-5 | TRBD2 | TRBV5-4 | - | TGTGCCAGCAGTGGCGGGAGGCACCCCCAAGAGACCCAGTACTTC | CASSGGRHPQETQYF
TRBJ2-5 | TRBD2 | TRBV27 | - | TGTGCCAGCAGTCCGACTAGCTCTGAGACCCAGTACTTC | CASSPTSSETQYF
TRBJ1-5 | - | TRBV5-4 | few | TGTGCCAGCAGCTTGGATCACCAGGGAATCCAGCATTTT | CASSLDHQGIQHF
TRBJ2-2 | TRBD1 | TRBV18 | - | TGTGCCAGCTCACTTGCGCAGGGGGATAACACCGGGGAGCTGTTTTTT | CASSLAQGDNTGELFF
TRBJ1-3 | TRBD1 | TRBV7-3 | - | TGTGCCAGCAGCTTCGGACAGGGGGCGTCGGGAAACACCATATATTTT | CASSFGQGASGNTIYF
TRBJ2-7 | - | TRBV5-1 | - | TGCGCCAGCAGCTTGGCCGTGGGGCGTCAGACCTACGAGCAGTACTTC | CASSLAVGRQTYEQYF
TRBJ2-7 | - | TRBV10-3 | - | TGTGCCATCAGGGGGAACAGGGCCTACGAGCAGTACTTC | CAIRGNRAYEQYF
TRBJ2-7 | TRBD1 | TRBV12-3/TRBV12-4 | - | TGTGCCAGCAGTCCGGACAGGGACGAGCAGTACTTC | CASSPDRDEQYF
TRBJ2-3 | - | TRBV5-6 | - | TGTGCCAGCAGCCCCCTGGAGGGGGCCGGCACAGATACGCAGTATTTT | CASSPLEGAGTDTQYF
TRBJ2-3 | TRBD2 | TRBV29-1 | - | TGCAGCGTGGGACTAGCGGAGACCGATACGCAGTATTTT | CSVGLAETDTQYF
TRBJ1-1 | - | TRBV7-6 | - | TGTGCCAGCAGCCTCATGGCGGGCACTGAAGCTTTCTTT | CASSLMAGTEAFF
TRBJ2-1 | TRBD2 | TRBV4-3 | - | TGCGCCAGCAGCCAGACAACCCGGGGACTAGCGGCCAATGAGCAGTTCTTC | CASSQTTRGLAANEQFF
TRBJ1-1 | - | TRBV7-3 | - | TGTGCCAGCAGCTTGGCGGGCGGGAACACTGAAGCTTTCTTT | CASSLAGGNTEAFF
TRBJ1-5 | - | TRBV5-8 | - | TGTGCCAGCAGCCTCAGGGTTGTCGGCAATCAGCCCCAGCATTTT | CASSLRVVGNQPQHF
TRBJ2-7 | - | TRBV20-1 | - | TGCAGTGCAGAGGGAAGTTACGAGCAGTACTTC | CSAEGSYEQYF
TRBJ1-3 | - | TRBV7-2 | - | TGTGCCAGCAGCCCTCAGGGGACCTCTGGAAACACCATATATTTT | CASSPQGTSGNTIYF
TRBJ1-6 | TRBD1 | TRBV9 | - | TGTGCCAGCAGCGCCGAGGGACAGGGCGGTTCACCCCTCCACTTT | CASSAEGQGGSPLHF
TRBJ2-1 | TRBD1 | TRBV28 | - | TGTGCCAGCAGTTCCCGTCGGACAGGGAGCAATGAGCAGTTCTTC | CASSSRRTGSNEQFF
TRBJ1-2 | TRBD1 | TRBV7-8 | few | TGTGCCAGCAGCTTACCCTCGACAGGGGGCGCAGGCGACTATGGCTACACCTTC | CASSLPSTGGAGDYGYTF
TRBJ2-7 | TRBD1 | TRBV19 | - | TGTGCCAGTAGTGTAAAAGGACAGGGGGCGTCCTACGAGCAGTACTTC | CASSVKGQGASYEQYF
TRBJ1-2 | - | TRBV5-4 | - | TGTGCCAGCAGCGGGAACAGGGACTATGGCTACACCTTC | CASSGNRDYGYTF
TRBJ2-1 | TRBD2 | TRBV5-1 | - | TGCGCCAGCAGCTCCCAGCGGGGGGAGCAGTTCTTC | CASSSQRGEQFF
TRBJ2-7 | - | TRBV5-8 | once | TGTGCCAGCAGCTTGGGGAGGGAGCGAGAGCAGTACTTC | CASSLGREREQYF
TRBJ2-1 | - | TRBV5-1 | few | TGCGCCAGCAGCACCCGGGACTCCCCCTACAATGAGCAGTTCTTC | CASSTRDSPYNEQFF
TRBJ2-1 | TRBD2 | TRBV4-3 | - | TGCGCCAGCAGCCAAGATCAGACGGGGGGTAACTACAATGAGCAGTTCTTC | CASSQDQTGGNYNEQFF
TRBJ2-5 | - | TRBV7-9 | few | TGTGCCAGCAGCTTATCCAACAACCAAGAGACCCAGTACTTC | CASSLSNNQETQYF
TRBJ2-1 | - | TRBV25-1 | - | TGTGCCAGCAGTGAATATGGGGGGGCCCGGTTCTTC | CASSEYGGARFF
TRBJ2-7 | TRBD2 | TRBV11-1 | - | TGTGCCAGCAGCGCCGGCGGGACTAGCGGCTCCTACGAGCAGTACTTC | CASSAGGTSGSYEQYF
TRBJ2-7 | TRBD1 | TRBV7-2 | - | TGTGCCAGCAGCACCTACAGGGGGCTGATCGACGAGCAGTACTTC | CASSTYRGLIDEQYF
TRBJ2-3 | - | TRBV3-1/TRBV3-2 | - | TGTGCCAGCAGCCCCGAATTGGGCGCGCCTTGCACAGATACGCAGTATTTT | CASSPELGAPCTDTQYF
TRBJ2-3 | - | TRBV4-2 | - | TGTGCCAGCAGCCAAGCAAAACTAGTTTATGTGACAGATACGCAGTATTTT | CASSQAKLVYVTDTQYF
TRBJ1-3 | - | TRBV15 | - | TGTGCCACCAGCAGAGGAGATAATGGAAACACCATATATTTT | CATSRGDNGNTIYF
TRBJ2-3 | TRBD2 | TRBV5-1 | - | TGCGCCAGCAGCGAGGGACTAGCGGCACGCAGCACAGATACGCAGTATTTT | CASSEGLAARSTDTQYF